The rows below give T cell receptor beta chains drawn from one sample of a study of shared clonotypes between healthy human individuals. Data came from immunoSEQ multiplex PCR; TCRdb stores just in-frame clones and leaves some out. The data show around 2,000,000 clones, 85% to 95% seen once. What was sequenced was naive CD4+ T cells sorted from blood. The source of these receptors is a man younger than 35 in good health. Each CDR3 is given with its conserved first and last residue. D genes are given only for firm matches. Clone size is given for some rows only: seen once, a few or many times, or a class if the clone is expanded.

cdr3_aa,cdr3_nt,d_call,clone_size,v_call,j_call
CASSERSSGANVLTF,TGTGCCAGCAGTGAACGGAGCTCAGGGGCCAACGTCCTGACTTTC,.,.,TRBV25-1,TRBJ2-6
CASSLVNTEAFF,TGTGCCAGCAGCTTGGTCAACACTGAAGCTTTCTTT,.,.,TRBV5-5,TRBJ1-1
CASSSPTGAAGELFF,TGCGCCAGCAGCTCCCCGACAGGGGCGGCCGGGGAGCTGTTTTTT,TRBD1,.,TRBV5-1,TRBJ2-2
CGANQNTEAFF,TGTGGGGCCAATCAGAACACTGAAGCTTTCTTT,.,.,TRBV20-1,TRBJ1-1
CASSLAGGVPDTQYF,TGTGCCAGCAGCTTGGCGGGGGGAGTCCCAGATACGCAGTATTTT,TRBD2,once,TRBV5-4,TRBJ2-3
CASSLRANTEAFF,TGTGCCAGCAGCTTAAGGGCTAACACTGAAGCTTTCTTT,.,.,TRBV7-8,TRBJ1-1
CASSPALAGIGELFF,TGTGCCAGCAGTCCGGCCCTAGCGGGGATCGGGGAGCTGTTTTTT,TRBD2,.,TRBV6-1,TRBJ2-2
CASSYYLGGSADTQYF,TGTGCCAGCAGTTACTACCTCGGCGGGTCGGCAGATACGCAGTATTTT,.,.,TRBV6-6,TRBJ2-3
CASSLVPGNTGELFF,TGTGCCAGCAGCTTAGTGCCAGGGAACACCGGGGAGCTGTTTTTT,.,.,TRBV7-8,TRBJ2-2
CASSVGLAGVFGANVLTF,TGTGCCAGCAGCGTTGGACTAGCGGGAGTCTTTGGGGCCAACGTCCTGACTTTC,TRBD2,.,TRBV9,TRBJ2-6
CASSRGQSHSNGYTF,TGTGCCAGCAGCCGAGGACAGTCACATAGCAATGGCTACACCTTC,.,.,TRBV7-2,TRBJ1-2
CASSYDRLNEQFF,TGTGCCAGCAGTTACGATAGATTGAATGAGCAGTTCTTC,.,once,TRBV6-5,TRBJ2-1
CASSLGGQTGELFF,TGCGCCAGCAGCTTGGGAGGGCAAACCGGGGAGCTGTTTTTT,.,.,TRBV5-1,TRBJ2-2
CASSGRNTDTQYF,TGCGCCAGCAGCGGGCGGAACACAGATACGCAGTATTTT,.,.,TRBV5-1,TRBJ2-3
CASRTVSYNEQFF,TGTGCCAGCAGGACAGTCTCCTACAATGAGCAGTTCTTC,.,.,TRBV2,TRBJ2-1
CASSNRELNQPQHF,TGTGCCAGTAGTAACAGGGAGCTCAATCAGCCCCAGCATTTT,.,.,TRBV19,TRBJ1-5
CASSPQSGGPTSTDTQYF,TGTGCCAGCTCACCACAGAGCGGGGGACCTACTAGCACAGATACGCAGTATTTT,TRBD2,.,TRBV18,TRBJ2-3
CASSKQGSYEQYF,TGTGCCAGTAGTAAGCAGGGTTCCTACGAGCAGTACTTC,.,.,TRBV19,TRBJ2-7
CASRGGAANEKLFF,TGTGCCAGCAGAGGGGGGGCGGCTAATGAAAAACTGTTTTTT,.,.,TRBV6-1,TRBJ1-4
CASKLRTSPSTDTQYF,TGTGCCAGCAAGTTAAGGACTAGTCCTAGCACAGATACGCAGTATTTT,TRBD2,.,TRBV5-4,TRBJ2-3
CAWSGGGQSTNEKLFF,TGTGCCTGGAGCGGGGGGGGACAGTCAACTAATGAAAAACTGTTTTTT,TRBD1,.,TRBV30,TRBJ1-4
CAATREGTSAGELFF,TGTGCCGCTACACGGGAGGGGACTAGCGCCGGGGAGCTGTTTTTT,TRBD2,.,TRBV10-3,TRBJ2-2
CASSWGLAGVQETQYF,TGTGCCAGCAGCTGGGGACTAGCGGGGGTTCAAGAGACCCAGTACTTC,TRBD2,.,TRBV11-2,TRBJ2-5
CASSLRLAEIYNEQFF,TGTGCCAGCAGCCTTCGACTAGCGGAGATCTACAATGAGCAGTTCTTC,TRBD2,.,TRBV7-9,TRBJ2-1
CASSHLAGGRENEQFF,TGTGCCAGCAGTCACCTGGCGGGAGGAAGGGAAAATGAGCAGTTCTTC,TRBD2,.,TRBV28,TRBJ2-1
CASSSPGLHTDTQYF,TGTGCCAGCAGCTCCCCGGGACTACACACAGATACGCAGTATTTT,TRBD2,.,TRBV6-5,TRBJ2-3
CASSLYGTLEETQYF,TGTGCCAGCAGCTTATATGGGACTCTCGAAGAGACCCAGTACTTC,.,.,TRBV7-9,TRBJ2-5
CASSLDKASNQPQHF,TGTGCCAGCAGCCTTGACAAGGCCAGCAATCAGCCCCAGCATTTT,.,.,TRBV2,TRBJ1-5
CASSEVGGPQETQYF,TGTGCCAGCAGTGAGGTAGGGGGACCCCAAGAGACCCAGTACTTC,.,.,TRBV25-1,TRBJ2-5
CASSRTGWGDSPLHF,TGTGCCAGTAGTCGGACAGGGTGGGGGGATTCACCCCTCCACTTT,TRBD1,.,TRBV19,TRBJ1-6
CASGLQGAKETQYF,TGTGCTAGTGGCCTACAGGGGGCGAAAGAGACCCAGTACTTC,TRBD1,.,TRBV12-5,TRBJ2-5